This T cell receptor (beta chain) comes out of a study of OX40 agonist ivuxolimab in advanced cancers. Background on the study: Cohort: more than 75% men, mean age about 60, aged about 20 to 80.

The germline V gene encodes CDR1 SGHTA and CDR2 FQGNSA. CDR3 length equals 14 residues. Trimming shortened V by 0 bases and J by 3 bases, and 9 bases separated the two germline ends. Measured with immunoSEQ multiplex PCR; TCRdb has only the in-frame clones, and not every one. This table holds around 50,000 clones, 84% found once. Source: CD4+ or CD8+ T cells sorted from blood, taken in a trial of the OX40 agonist ivuxolimab. The genes are TRBV7-2 and TRBJ2-7; D unresolved. The receptor's source is an adult with an advanced solid tumor such as melanoma, head and neck, liver or kidney cancer. This CDR3 is CASSLAWEGYEQYF. In nucleotides, the CDR3 is TGTGCCAGCAGCTTAGCGTGGGAAGGCTACGAGCAGTACTTC.